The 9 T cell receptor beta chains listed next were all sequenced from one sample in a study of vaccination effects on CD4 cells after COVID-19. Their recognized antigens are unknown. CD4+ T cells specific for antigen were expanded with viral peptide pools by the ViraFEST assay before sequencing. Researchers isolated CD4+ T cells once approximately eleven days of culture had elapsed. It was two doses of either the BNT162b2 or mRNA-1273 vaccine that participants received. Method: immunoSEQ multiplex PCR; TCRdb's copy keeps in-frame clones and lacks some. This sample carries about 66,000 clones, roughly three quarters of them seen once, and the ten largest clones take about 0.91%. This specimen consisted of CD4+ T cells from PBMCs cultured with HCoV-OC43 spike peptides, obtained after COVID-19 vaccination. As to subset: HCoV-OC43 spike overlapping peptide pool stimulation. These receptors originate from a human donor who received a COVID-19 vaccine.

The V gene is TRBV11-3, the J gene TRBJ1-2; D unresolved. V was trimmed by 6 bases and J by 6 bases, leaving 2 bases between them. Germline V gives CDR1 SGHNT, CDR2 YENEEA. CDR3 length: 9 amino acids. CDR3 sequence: CASRNGYTF. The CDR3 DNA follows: TGTGCCAGCAGAAATGGCTACACCTTC.

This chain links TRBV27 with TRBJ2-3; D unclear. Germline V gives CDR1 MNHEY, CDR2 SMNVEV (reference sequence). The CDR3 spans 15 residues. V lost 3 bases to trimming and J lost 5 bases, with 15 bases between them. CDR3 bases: TGTGCCAGCAGTTTGGGGTCCCTGAGGAGAGATACGCAGTATTTT. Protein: CASSLGSLRRDTQYF.

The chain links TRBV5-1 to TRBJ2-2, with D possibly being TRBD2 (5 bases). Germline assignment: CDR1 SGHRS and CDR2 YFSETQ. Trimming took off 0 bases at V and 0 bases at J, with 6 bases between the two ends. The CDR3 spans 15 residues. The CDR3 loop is CASSLGTPNTGELFF. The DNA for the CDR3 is TGCGCCAGCAGCTTGGGGACTCCGAACACCGGGGAGCTGTTTTTT.

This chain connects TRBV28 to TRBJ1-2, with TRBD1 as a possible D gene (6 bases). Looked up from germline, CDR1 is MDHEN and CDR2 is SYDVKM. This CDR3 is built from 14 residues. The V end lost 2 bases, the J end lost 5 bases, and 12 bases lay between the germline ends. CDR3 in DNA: TGTGCCAGCAGTTTACAGGGGCGAGGGTATGGCTACACCTTC. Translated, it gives CASSLQGRGYGYTF.

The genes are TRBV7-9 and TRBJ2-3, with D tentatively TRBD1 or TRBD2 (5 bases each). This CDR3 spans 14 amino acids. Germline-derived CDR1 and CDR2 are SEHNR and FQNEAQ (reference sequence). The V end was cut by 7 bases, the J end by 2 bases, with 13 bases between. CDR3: CASTPGPHTDTQYF. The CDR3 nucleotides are TGTGCCAGCACGCCGGGACCACACACAGATACGCAGTATTTT.

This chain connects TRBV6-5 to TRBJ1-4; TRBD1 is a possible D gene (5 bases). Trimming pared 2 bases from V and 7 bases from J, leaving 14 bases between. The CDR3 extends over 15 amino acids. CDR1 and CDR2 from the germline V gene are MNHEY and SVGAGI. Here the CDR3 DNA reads TGTGCCAGCAGTTACGGGTCCAGGGCGAGTGAAAAACTGTTTTTT. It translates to CASSYGSRASEKLFF.

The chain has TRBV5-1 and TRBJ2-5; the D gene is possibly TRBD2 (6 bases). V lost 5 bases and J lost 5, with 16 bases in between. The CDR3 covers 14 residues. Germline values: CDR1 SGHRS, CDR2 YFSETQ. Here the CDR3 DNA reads TGCGCCAGCAGTATTGGGGCGGGGAGGGAGACCCAGTACTTC. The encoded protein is CASSIGAGRETQYF.

CDR3 protein: CASSAPSYRGSGELFF. Written as DNA, the CDR3 is TGTGCCAGCAGCGCCCCGTCATACAGGGGGTCCGGGGAGCTGTTTTTT. This sequence joins TRBV9 and TRBJ2-2; 8 positions agree with TRBD1. Germline CDR1 SGDLS, CDR2 YYNGEE. The CDR3 sequence is 16 residues long. Losses at the gene ends were 3 bases for V and 6 bases for J; bases not matched to a gene: 10.

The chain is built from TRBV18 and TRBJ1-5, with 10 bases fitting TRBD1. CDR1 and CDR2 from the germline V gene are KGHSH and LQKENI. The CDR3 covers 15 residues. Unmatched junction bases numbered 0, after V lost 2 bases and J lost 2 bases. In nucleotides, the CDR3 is TGTGCCAGCTCACCAGGGACAGGGGGCAATCAGCCCCAGCATTTT. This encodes CASSPGTGGNQPQHF. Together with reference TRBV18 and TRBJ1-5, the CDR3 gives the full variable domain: NAGVMQNPRHLVRRRGQEARLRCSPMKGHSHVYWYRQLPEEGLKFMVYLQKENIIDESGMPKERFSAEFPKEGPSILRIQQVVRGDSAAYFCASSPGTGGNQPQHFGDGTRLSIL.